This TCR beta chain is drawn from a study of blood T cells in healthy people across ages. Per sample, a minimum of 6 million PBMCs were isolated. Points from the study as a whole: Observed TCR beta diversity per million T cells went down as age went up. This fall followed a roughly linear course with age. Both higher diversity and more naive CD4+ cells marked long-lived donors when set against aged donors.

As concerns this clonotype: Its target is not known.

With 3 bases removed from V and 6 bases from J, the gap between germline ends came to 8 bases. CDR3 size: 12 residues. Germline CDR1 and CDR2: ENHRY and SYGVKD. It was with a sample-barcoded 5' primer and a J-beta primer mix that a second PCR of roughly 6 to 11 cycles was run. Each cDNA molecule was tagged by a template-switch adaptor with 12 random nucleotides. From the 5' RACE reads, TCRdb called clonotypes with MiXCR, one entry per CDR3 protein. The data contain 700,000 to 1,000,000 distinct CDR3 sequences, around 45% of them singletons. Sequenced input: blood. This clonotype was obtained from a man in his fifties or sixties in good health. The chain uses TRBV10-3 and TRBJ1-2; no definite D call. CDR3 amino acids: CAISEGTDGYTF. The CDR3 DNA follows: TGTGCCATCAGTGAAGGAACGGATGGCTACACCTTC.